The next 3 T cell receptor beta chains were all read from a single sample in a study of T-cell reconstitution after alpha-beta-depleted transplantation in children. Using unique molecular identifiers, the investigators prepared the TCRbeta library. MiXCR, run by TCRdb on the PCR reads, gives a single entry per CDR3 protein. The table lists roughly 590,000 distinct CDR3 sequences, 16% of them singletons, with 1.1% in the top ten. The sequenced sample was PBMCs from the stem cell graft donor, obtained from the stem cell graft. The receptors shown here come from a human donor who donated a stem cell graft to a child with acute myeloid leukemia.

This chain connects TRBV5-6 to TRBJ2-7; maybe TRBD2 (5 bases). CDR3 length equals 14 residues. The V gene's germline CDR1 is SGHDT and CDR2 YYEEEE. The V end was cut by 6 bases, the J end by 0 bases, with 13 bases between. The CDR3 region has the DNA TGTGCCAGCACCACGGGGTTCAGCTCCTACGAGCAGTACGTC. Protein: CASTTGFSSYEQYV.

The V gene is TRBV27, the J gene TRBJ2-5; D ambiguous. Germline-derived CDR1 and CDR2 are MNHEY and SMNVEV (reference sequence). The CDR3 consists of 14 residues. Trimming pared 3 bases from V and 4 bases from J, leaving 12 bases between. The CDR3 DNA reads TGTGCCAGCAGTTTCGAGCGCCGAGGAGAGACCCAGTACTTC. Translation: CASSFERRGETQYF.

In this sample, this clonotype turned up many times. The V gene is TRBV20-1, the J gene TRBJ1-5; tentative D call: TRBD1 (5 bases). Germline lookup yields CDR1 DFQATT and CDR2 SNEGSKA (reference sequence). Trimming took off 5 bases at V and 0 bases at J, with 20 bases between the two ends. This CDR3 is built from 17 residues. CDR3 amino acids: CSALLGTGGYSNQPQHF. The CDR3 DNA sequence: TGCAGTGCTCTCCTGGGTACTGGGGGTTATAGCAATCAGCCCCAGCATTTT.